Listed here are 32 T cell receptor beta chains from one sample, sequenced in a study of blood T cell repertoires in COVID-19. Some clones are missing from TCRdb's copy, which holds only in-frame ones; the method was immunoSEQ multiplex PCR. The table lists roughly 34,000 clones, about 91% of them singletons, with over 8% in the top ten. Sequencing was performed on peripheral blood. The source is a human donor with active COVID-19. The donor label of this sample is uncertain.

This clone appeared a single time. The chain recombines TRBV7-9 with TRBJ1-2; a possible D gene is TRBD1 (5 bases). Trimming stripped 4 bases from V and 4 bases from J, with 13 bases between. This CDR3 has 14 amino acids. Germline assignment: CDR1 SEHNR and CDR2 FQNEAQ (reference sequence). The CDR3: CASSSPTEFYGYTF. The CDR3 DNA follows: TGTGCCAGCAGCTCCCCGACAGAGTTCTATGGCTACACCTTC.

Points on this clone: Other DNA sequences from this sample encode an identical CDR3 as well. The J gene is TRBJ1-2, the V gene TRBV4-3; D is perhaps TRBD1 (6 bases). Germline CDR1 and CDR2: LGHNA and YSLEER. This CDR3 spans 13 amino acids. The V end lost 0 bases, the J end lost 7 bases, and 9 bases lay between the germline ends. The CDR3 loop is CASSQDRGGGYTF. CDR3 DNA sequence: TGCGCCAGCAGCCAAGACAGGGGTGGTGGCTACACCTTC.

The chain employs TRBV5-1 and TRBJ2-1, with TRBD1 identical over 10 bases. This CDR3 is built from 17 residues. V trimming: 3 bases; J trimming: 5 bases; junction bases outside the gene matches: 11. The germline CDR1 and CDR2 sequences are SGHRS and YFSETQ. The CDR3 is CASSSGMTGGLDNEQFF. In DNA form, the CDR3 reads TGCGCCAGCAGCTCAGGAATGACAGGGGGCCTGGACAATGAGCAGTTCTTC.

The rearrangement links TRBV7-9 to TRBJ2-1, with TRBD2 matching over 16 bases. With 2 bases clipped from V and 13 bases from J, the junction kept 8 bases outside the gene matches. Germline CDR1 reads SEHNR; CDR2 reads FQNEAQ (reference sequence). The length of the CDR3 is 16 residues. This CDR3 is CASSLFGTSGGADQFF. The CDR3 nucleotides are TGTGCCAGCAGCTTATTCGGGACTAGCGGGGGGGCCGATCAGTTCTTC. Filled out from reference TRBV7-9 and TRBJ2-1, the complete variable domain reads DTGVSQNPRHKITKRGQNVTFRCDPISEHNRLYWYRQTLGQGPEFLTYFQNEAQLEKSRLLSDRFSAERPKGSFSTLEIQRTEQGDSAMYLCASSLFGTSGGADQFFGPGTRLTVL.

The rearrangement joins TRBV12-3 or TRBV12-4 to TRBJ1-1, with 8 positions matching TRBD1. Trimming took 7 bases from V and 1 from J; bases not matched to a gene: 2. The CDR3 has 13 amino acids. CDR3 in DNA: TGTGCCAGCAAAACAGGGGGGAACACTGAAGCTTTCTTT. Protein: CASKTGGNTEAFF.

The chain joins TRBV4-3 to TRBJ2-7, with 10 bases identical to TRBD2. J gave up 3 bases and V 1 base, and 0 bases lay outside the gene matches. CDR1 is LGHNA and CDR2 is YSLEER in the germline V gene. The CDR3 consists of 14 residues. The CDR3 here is CASSQGLAGYEQYF. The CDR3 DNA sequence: TGCGCCAGCAGCCAAGGACTAGCGGGCTACGAGCAGTACTTC.

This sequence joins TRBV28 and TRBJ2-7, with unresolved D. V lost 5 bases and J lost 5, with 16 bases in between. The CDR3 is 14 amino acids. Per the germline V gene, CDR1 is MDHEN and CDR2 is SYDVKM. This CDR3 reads CASSPLGSWDEQYF. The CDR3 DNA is TGTGCCAGCAGTCCCTTGGGTAGCTGGGACGAGCAGTACTTC.

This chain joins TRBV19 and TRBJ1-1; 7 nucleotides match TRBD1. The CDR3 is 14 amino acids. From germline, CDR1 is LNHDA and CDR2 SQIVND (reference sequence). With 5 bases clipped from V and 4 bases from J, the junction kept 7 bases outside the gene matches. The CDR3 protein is CASSPSRGSTEAFF. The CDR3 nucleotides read TGTGCCAGTAGTCCCAGCAGGGGGAGCACTGAAGCTTTCTTT.

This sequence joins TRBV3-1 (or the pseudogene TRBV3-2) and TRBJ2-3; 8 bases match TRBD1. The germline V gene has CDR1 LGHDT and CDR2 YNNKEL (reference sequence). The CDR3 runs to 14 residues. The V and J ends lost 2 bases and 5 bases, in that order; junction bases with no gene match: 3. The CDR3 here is CASSQTQGGDTQYF. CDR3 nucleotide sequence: TGTGCCAGCAGCCAAACACAGGGGGGAGATACGCAGTATTTT.

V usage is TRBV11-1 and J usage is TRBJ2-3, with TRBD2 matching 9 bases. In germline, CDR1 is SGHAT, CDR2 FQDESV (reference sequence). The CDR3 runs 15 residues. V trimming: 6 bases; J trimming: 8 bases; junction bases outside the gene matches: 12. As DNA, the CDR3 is TGTGCCAGCAGGCCGAGCGCGGGGGGGCTTGGTACGCAGTATTTT. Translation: CASRPSAGGLGTQYF.

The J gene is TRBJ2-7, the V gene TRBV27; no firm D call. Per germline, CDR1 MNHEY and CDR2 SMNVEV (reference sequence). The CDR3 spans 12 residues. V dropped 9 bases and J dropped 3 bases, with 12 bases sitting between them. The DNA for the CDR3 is TGTGCCAGGCTAAGTCGAAACTACGAGCAGTACTTC. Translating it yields CARLSRNYEQYF.

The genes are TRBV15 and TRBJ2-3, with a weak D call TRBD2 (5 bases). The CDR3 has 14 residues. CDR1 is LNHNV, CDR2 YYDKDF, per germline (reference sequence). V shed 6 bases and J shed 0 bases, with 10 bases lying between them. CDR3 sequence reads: CATRSPGSTDTQYF. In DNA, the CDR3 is TGTGCCACCAGGAGCCCGGGGAGCACAGATACGCAGTATTTT.

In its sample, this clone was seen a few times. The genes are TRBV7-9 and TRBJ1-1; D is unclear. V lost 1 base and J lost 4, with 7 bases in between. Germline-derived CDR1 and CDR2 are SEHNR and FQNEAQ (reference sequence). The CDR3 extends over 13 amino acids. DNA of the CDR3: TGTGCCAGCAGCTTAGGGTCAGGCACTGAAGCTTTCTTT. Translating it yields CASSLGSGTEAFF. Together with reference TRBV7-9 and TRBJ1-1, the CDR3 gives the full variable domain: DTGVSQNPRHKITKRGQNVTFRCDPISEHNRLYWYRQTLGQGPEFLTYFQNEAQLEKSRLLSDRFSAERPKGSFSTLEIQRTEQGDSAMYLCASSLGSGTEAFFGQGTRLTVV.

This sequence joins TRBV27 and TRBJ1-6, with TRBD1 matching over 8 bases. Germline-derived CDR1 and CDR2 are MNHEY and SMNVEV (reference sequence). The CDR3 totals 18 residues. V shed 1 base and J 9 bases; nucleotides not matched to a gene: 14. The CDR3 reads CASSLYGQGPKIGSPLHF. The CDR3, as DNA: TGTGCCAGCAGTTTATATGGACAGGGCCCAAAAATCGGTTCACCCCTCCACTTT.

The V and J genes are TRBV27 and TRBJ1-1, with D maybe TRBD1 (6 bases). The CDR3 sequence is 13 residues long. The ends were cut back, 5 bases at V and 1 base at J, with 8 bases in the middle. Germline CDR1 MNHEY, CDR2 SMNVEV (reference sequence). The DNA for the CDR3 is TGTGCCAGCAGTAGGGGGAGGAACACTGAAGCTTTCTTT. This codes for CASSRGRNTEAFF.

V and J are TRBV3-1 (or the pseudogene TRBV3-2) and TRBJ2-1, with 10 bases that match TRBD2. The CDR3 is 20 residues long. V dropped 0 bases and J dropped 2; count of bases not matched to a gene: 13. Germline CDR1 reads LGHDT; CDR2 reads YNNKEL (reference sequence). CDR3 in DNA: TGTGCCAGCAGCCAAGAAGGGGGTAGCGGGGGGACACTCACCTACAATGAGCAGTTCTTC. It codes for CASSQEGGSGGTLTYNEQFF.

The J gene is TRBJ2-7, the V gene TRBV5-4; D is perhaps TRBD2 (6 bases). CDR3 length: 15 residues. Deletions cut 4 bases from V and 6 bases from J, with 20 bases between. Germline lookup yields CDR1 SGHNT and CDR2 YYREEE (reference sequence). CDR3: CASSPFGGGLVEQYF. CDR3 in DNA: TGTGCCAGCAGCCCTTTCGGGGGAGGCTTAGTCGAGCAGTACTTC.

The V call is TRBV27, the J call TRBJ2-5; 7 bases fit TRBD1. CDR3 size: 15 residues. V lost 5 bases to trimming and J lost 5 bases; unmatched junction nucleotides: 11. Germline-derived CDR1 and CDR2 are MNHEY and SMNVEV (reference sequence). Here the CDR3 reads CASSPRTGRWETQYF. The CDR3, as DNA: TGTGCCAGCAGTCCCCGGACAGGCCGGTGGGAGACCCAGTACTTC.

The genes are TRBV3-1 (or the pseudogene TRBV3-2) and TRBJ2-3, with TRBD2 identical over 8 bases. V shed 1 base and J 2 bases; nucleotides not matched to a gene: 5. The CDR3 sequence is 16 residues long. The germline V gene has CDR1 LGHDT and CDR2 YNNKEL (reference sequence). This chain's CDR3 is CASSQAGGAATDTQYF. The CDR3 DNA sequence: TGTGCCAGCAGCCAAGCGGGGGGGGCGGCCACAGATACGCAGTATTTT.

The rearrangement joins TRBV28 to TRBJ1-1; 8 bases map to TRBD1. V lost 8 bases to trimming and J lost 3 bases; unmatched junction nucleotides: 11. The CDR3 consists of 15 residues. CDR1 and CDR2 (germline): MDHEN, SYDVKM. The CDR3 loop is CASSILQGADTEAFF. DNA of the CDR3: TGTGCCAGCTCTATACTCCAGGGGGCGGACACTGAAGCTTTCTTT.

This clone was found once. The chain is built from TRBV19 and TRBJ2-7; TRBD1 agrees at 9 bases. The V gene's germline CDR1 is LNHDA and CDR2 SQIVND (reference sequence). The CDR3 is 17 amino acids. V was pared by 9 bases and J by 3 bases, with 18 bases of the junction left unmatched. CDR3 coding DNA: TGTGCCAGATTGAGCCGGGACAGGGTCCCCCCTAGCTACGAGCAGTACTTC. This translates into CARLSRDRVPPSYEQYF.

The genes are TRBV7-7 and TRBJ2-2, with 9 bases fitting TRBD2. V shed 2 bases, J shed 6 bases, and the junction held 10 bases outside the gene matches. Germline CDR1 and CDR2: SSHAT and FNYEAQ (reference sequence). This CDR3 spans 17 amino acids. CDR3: CASSLLAGVQGAGELFF. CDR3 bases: TGTGCCAGCAGCTTATTAGCGGGAGTCCAGGGCGCCGGGGAGCTGTTTTTT.

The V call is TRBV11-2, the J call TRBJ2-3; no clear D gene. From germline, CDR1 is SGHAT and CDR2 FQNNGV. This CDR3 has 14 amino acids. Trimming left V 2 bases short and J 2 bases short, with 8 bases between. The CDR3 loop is CASSLNSYTDTQYF. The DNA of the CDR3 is TGTGCCAGCAGCTTAAACAGTTACACAGATACGCAGTATTTT. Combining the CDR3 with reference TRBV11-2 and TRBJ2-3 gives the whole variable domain EAGVAQSPRYKIIEKRQSVAFWCNPISGHATLYWYQQILGQGPKLLIQFQNNGVVDDSQLPKDRFSAERLKGVDSTLKIQPAKLEDSAVYLCASSLNSYTDTQYFGPGTRLTVL.

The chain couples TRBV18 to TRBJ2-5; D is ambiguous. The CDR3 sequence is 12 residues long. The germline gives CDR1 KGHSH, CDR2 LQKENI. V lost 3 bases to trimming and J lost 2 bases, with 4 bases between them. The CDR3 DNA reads TGTGCCAGCTCACCTGTACAAGAGACCCAGTACTTC. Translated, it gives CASSPVQETQYF.

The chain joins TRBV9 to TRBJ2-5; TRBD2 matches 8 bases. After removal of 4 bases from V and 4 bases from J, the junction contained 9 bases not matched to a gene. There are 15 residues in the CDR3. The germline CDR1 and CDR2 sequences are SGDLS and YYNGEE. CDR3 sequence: CASSPSGGGRETQYF. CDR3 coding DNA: TGTGCCAGCAGCCCCAGCGGGGGAGGCCGAGAGACCCAGTACTTC.

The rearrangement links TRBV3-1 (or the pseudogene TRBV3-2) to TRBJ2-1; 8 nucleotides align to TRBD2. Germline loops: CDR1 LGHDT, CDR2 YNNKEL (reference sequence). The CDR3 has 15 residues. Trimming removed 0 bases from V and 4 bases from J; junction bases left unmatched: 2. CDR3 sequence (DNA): TGTGCCAGCAGCCAAGATCCGGGAGGGTACAATGAGCAGTTCTTC. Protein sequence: CASSQDPGGYNEQFF.

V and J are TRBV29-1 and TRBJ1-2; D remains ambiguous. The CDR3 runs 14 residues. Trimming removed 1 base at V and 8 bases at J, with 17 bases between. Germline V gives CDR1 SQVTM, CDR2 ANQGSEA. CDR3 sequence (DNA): TGCAGCGTTGAAGTCGGGAGTAGGGTAAAAGGCTACACCTTC. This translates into CSVEVGSRVKGYTF.

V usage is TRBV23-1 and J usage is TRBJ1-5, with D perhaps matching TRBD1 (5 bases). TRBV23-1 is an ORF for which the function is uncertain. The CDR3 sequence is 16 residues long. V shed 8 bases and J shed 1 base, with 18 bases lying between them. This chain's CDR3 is CASGTSGRSSNQPQHF. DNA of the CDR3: TGCGCCAGCGGTACCTCAGGGAGGTCGAGCAATCAGCCCCAGCATTTT.

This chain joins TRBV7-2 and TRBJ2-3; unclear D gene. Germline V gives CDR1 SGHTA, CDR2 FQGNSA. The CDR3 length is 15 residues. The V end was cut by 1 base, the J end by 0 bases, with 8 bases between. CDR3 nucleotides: TGTGCCAGCAGCTTAGGCGTTCATAGCACAGATACGCAGTATTTT. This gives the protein CASSLGVHSTDTQYF.

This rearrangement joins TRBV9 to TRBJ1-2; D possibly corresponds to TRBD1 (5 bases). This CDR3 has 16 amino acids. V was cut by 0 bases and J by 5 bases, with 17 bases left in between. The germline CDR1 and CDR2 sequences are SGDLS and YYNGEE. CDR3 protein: CASSVAPFDSGYGYTF. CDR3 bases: TGTGCCAGCAGCGTAGCTCCCTTTGACAGCGGGTATGGCTACACCTTC.

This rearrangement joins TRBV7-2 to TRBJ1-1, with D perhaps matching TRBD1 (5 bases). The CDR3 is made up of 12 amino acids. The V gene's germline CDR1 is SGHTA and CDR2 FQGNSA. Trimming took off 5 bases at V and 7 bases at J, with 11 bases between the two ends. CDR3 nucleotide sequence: TGTGCCAGCAGCCCCCAGGGCTTTGAAGCTTTCTTT. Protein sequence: CASSPQGFEAFF.

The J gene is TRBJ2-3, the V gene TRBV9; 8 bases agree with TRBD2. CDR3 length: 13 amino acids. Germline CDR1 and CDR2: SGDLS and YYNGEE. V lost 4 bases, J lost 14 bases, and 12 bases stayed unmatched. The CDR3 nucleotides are TGTGCCAGCAGCTCTCCCGGGACTAGGTACTGGTATTTT. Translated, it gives CASSSPGTRYWYF.